This T cell receptor (beta chain) stems from a study of T-cell memory formation after mild COVID-19 (dated by TCRdb to about 2021). Broadly, across the study: TCR sequence clusters from the two donors were largely donor specific. T-cell clones expanding and contracting after mild COVID-19 in two donors were tracked by longitudinal TCRalpha and TCRbeta repertoire sequencing. Two young, previously healthy adult volunteers made up the cohort, one male and one female. The full study reports these points: Only two mild cases were covered by the study, and larger cohorts that include severe cases with pre-infection samples were considered necessary. Contracting CD4+ clones were located mainly in the CM and EM memory subsets, whereas CD8+ clones were found to be enriched in EMRA. The second-wave clones that peaked on day 37 were not confirmed to be SARS-CoV-2 specific. The detection of some responding clones in pre-infection memory suggests that pre-existing cross-reactive memory T cells joined the SARS-CoV-2 response. Balanced CD4/CD8 phenotypes were observed for clones contracting from day 15 to 85, whereas a bias towards CD4+ was observed for a second wave of clones expanding from day 15 to 37.

Ficoll-Paque density gradient centrifugation was used to isolate PBMCs. Including the terminal cysteine and phenylalanine, the CDR3 comprises 13 residues. The CDR3 DNA has 39 bases and is translated from base 1. The CDR1 and CDR2 encoded by the germline V gene (reference sequence) are DFQATT and SNEGSKA. Reads for this sample came from an Illumina NovaSeq 6000. Using 5'RACE with constant-segment primers, TCRalpha and TCRbeta cDNA libraries were constructed, with sample barcodes and unique molecular identifiers added in the process. RNA was extracted from every sample with Trizol reagent. The libraries were amplified in two PCR steps, and the second step added a second sample barcode and Illumina TruSeq adapters. The libraries were sequenced on an Illumina NovaSeq using 2 x 150 bp paired-end reads. The published analysis was carried out like this. With migec v1.2.7, reads were demultiplexed and then collapsed into UMI-guided consensus sequences. Using mixcr v2.1.11, UMI consensuses were aligned to TRA and TRB V and J templates and then assembled into clonotypes. Clonotypes were classified as expanded or contracted when called significant by both edgeR and NoisET, with noise models trained on biological replicates. For edgeR calls, the thresholds were a false discovery rate-adjusted p below 0.01 and a log2 fold-change of 1. As an exploratory analysis of dynamics, max-normalized trajectories of the 1000 most abundant clonotypes were examined with PCA combined with hierarchical clustering. The CD4 or CD8 phenotype of responding clones was assigned using the separately sequenced CD4+ and CD8+ repertoires. TCRdb trimmed public reads at Q25 via fastp, called clones via MiXCR and kept in-frame beta chains. Each entry merges the rows of one CDR3 protein and shows their most common DNA and genes. For this entry, the V and J calls and clone size follow TCRdb and not the study's own pipeline. This sample has 250,000 to 350,000 distinct CDR3 sequences in its table, and just under 20% of those were observed once. The top ten hold around 21% of the sample.

Turning to this clonotype: What antigen it recognizes has not been identified. At one end, the junction sequence differs from germline, possibly due to a read error.

The receptor was isolated from a young man who had mild COVID-19 (a few samples of this study predate the infection). The sample titles of this study are shuffled in the database, so cell type and time point are left out; the donor was told from shared clones. The material sequenced was PBMCs or a T cell subset sorted from them (not recorded which). The rearrangement combines TRBV20-1 with TRBJ1-2, and TRBD1 may be the D gene, going by 6 matching bases. In nucleotides, the sequence is TGCAGTGCCCGAGGGGGGGCAGGGGACCTACTCTCCTTC. The resulting protein is CSARGGAGDLLSF.